This TCR beta chain derives from a study of blood T cell repertoires in COVID-19. Study information: COVID-19 samples from acute and convalescent phases originated in the United States, Italy and Spain.

Authors' methods: It was from reference gene primer amplification that nucleated cell counts were estimated. TCRdb's table, derived via immunoSEQ multiplex PCR, lists solely in-frame clones and lacks some. From that table come the V and J calls and clone size; the DNA was used to work out D and trimming. The table includes some 150,000 clones, approximately 90% detected once. The sequence derives from a woman aged 35 to 49 with acute or convalescent COVID-19. The source material was peripheral blood.

The CDR3 bases are TGCAGCGTTGAAGACGGCACAGATACGCAGTATTTT. Translation gives CSVEDGTDTQYF. The gene calls are TRBV29-1 and TRBJ2-3; the D is unclear. V lost 0 bases to trimming and J lost 1 base, with 2 bases between them. The CDR3 totals 12 residues. The germline CDR1 and CDR2 sequences are SQVTM and ANQGSEA.